This TCR beta chain was obtained from a study of T cell repertoires in cytomegalovirus infection. Study-wide background: In the study, CMV epitopes included recently identified HLA-C-restricted and well-studied HLA-B-restricted ones. Indicated by public TCR beta signatures were CMV infection and matching HLA type.

MiXCR was run by TCRdb on the reads, yielding one entry per CDR3 protein. The repertoire holds under 850,000 distinct CDR3 sequences, with approximately 33% as singletons. Concerning this clonotype itself: The antigen remains unidentified.

Overall study findings and caveats: Of the TCR beta families, the public ones yielded a cumulative frequency that identified carriers of CMV plus the relevant HLA. It was HLA-C-restricted CMV-specific TCR beta clonotypes that dominated the response ex vivo.

The germline gives CDR1 DFQATT, CDR2 SNEGSKA (reference sequence). There are 15 residues in the CDR3. V lost 6 bases to trimming and J lost 0 bases, with 12 bases between them. This chain joins TRBV20-1 and TRBJ1-6, with D hard to call. This specimen consisted of cultured PBMCs, obtained from culture after CMV antigen stimulation. This clonotype was obtained from a human donor in good health (CMV status not recorded). Some clones in this sample may be carry-over from other donors' samples. CDR3 sequence (DNA): TGCAGTGCCCCCGGTGGGAGCTCCTATAATTCACCCCTCCACTTT. It encodes CSAPGGSSYNSPLHF.